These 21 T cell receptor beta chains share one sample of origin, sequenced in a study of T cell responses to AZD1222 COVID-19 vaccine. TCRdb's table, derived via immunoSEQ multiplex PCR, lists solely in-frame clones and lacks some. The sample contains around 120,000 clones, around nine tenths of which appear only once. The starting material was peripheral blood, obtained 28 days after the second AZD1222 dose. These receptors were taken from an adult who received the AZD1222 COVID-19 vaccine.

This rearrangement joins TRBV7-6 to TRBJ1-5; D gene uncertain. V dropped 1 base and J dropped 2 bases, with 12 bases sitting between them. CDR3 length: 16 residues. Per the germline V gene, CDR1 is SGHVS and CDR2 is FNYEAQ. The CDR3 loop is CASSLVSGNGNQPQHF. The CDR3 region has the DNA TGTGCCAGCAGCTTAGTCTCCGGGAACGGCAATCAGCCCCAGCATTTT.

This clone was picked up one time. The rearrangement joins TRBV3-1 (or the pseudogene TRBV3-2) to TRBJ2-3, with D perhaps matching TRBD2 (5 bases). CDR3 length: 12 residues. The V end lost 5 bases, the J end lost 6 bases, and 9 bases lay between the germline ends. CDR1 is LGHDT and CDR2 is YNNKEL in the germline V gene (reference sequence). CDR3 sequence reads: CASSRGIDTQYF. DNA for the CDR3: TGTGCCAGCAGCAGAGGGATTGATACGCAGTATTTT.

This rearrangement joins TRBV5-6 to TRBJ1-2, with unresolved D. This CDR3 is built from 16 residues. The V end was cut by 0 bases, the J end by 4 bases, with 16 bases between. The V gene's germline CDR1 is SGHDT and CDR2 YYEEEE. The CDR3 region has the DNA TGTGCCAGCAGCTTGGGTGGGGTAGCCCCGGCCTATGGCTACACCTTC. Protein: CASSLGGVAPAYGYTF.

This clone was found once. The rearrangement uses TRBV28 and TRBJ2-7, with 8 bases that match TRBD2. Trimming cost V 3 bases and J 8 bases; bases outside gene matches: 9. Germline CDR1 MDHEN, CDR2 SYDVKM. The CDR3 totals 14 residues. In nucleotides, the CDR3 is TGTGCCAGCAGTTTTAAAGCGGGAGTCGTCCAGCAGTACTTC. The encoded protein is CASSFKAGVVQQYF.

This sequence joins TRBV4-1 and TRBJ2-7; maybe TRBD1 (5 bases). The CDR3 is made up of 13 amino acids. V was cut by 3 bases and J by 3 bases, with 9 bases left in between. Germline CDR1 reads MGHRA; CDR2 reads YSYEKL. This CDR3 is CASSQQGGYEQYF. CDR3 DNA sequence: TGCGCCAGCAGCCAGCAGGGCGGCTACGAGCAGTACTTC.

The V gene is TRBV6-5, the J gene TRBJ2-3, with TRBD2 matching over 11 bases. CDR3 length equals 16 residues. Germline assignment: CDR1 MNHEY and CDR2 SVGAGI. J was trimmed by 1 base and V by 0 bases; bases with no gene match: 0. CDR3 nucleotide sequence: TGTGCCAGCAGTTACTCGACTAGCGGGGGCACAGATACGCAGTATTTT. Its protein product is CASSYSTSGGTDTQYF.

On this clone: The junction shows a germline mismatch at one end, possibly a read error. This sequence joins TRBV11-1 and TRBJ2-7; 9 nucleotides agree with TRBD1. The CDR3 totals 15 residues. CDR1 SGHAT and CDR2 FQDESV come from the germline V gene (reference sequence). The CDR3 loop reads CASSLGTGPPYGQYF. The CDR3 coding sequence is TGTGCCAGCAGCCTCGGGACAGGGCCCCCGTACGGGCAGTACTTC.

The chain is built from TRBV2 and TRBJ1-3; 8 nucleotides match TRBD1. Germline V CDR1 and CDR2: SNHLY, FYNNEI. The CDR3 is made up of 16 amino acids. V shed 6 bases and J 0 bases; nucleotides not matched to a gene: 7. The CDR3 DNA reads TGTGCCAGCAGGCGACAGGGGAATCGCTCTGGAAACACCATATATTTT. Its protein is CASRRQGNRSGNTIYF.

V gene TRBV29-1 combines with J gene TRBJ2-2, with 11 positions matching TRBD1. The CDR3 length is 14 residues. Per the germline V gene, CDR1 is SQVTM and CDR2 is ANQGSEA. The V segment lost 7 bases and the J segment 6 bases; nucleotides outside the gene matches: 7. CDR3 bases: TGCAGCGGATCCGGGACAGGGGGGGCCGGGGAGCTGTTTTTT. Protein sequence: CSGSGTGGAGELFF.

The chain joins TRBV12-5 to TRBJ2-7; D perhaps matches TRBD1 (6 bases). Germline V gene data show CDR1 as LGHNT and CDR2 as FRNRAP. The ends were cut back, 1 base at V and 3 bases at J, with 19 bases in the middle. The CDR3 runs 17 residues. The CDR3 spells CASGLAPSGEGVYEQYF. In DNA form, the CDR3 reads TGTGCTAGTGGTTTGGCCCCATCAGGAGAGGGGGTCTACGAGCAGTACTTC. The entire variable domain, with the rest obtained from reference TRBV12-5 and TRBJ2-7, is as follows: DARVTQTPRHKVTEMGQEVTMRCQPILGHNTVFWYRQTMMQGLELLAYFRNRAPLDDSGMPKDRFSAEMPDATLATLKIQPSEPRDSAVYFCASGLAPSGEGVYEQYFGPGTRLTVT.

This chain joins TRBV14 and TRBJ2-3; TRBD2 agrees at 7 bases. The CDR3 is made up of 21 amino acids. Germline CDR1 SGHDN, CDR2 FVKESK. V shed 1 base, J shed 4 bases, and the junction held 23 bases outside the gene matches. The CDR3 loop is CASSQVRGLASGEGGADTQYF. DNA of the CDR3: TGTGCCAGCAGCCAAGTAAGAGGTCTGGCTAGCGGAGAGGGAGGAGCAGATACGCAGTATTTT.

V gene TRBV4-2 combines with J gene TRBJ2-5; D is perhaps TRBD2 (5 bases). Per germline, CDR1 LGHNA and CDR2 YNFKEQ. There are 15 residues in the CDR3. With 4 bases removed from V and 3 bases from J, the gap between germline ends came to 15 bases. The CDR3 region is CASSPRGSDEETQYF. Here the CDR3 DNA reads TGTGCCAGCAGCCCCAGAGGTAGCGACGAAGAGACCCAGTACTTC.

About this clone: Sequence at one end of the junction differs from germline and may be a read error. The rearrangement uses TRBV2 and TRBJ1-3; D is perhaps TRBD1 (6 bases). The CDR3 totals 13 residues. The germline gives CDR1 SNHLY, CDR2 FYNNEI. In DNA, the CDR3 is TGTGCCGGGGGGGCGGAGCTCGGAAGCACCATATATTTT. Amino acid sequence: CAGGAELGSTIYF. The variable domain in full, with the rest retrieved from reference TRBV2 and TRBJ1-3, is EPEVTQTPSHQVTQMGQEVILRCVPISNHLYFYWYRQILGQKVEFLVSFYNNEISEKSEIFDDQFSVERPDGSNFTLKIRSTKLEDSAMYFCAGGAELGSTIYFGEGSWLTVV.

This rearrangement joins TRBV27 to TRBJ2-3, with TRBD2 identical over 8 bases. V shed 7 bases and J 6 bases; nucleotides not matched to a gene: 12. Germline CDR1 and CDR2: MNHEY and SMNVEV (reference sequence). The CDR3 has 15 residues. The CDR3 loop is CASNTLGGAGDTQYF. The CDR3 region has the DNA TGTGCCAGCAACACTCTCGGGGGGGCGGGGGATACGCAGTATTTT.

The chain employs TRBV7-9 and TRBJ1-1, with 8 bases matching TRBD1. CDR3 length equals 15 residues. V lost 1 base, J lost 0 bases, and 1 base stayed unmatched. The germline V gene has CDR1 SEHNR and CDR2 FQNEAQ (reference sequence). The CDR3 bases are TGTGCCAGCAGCTTAGGGACAGGGTTGAACACTGAAGCTTTCTTT. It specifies CASSLGTGLNTEAFF.

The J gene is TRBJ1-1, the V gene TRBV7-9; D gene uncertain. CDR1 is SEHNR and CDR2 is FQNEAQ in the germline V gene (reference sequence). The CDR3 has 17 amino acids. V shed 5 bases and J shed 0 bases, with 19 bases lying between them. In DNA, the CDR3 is TGTGCCAGCAGCAAAGAAGCTTATTCTCTGGTGAACACTGAAGCTTTCTTT. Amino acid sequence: CASSKEAYSLVNTEAFF.

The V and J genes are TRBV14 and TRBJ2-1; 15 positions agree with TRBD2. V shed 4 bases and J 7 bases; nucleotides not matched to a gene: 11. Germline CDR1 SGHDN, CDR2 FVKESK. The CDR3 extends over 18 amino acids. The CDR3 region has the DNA TGTGCCAGCAGCCCCGGACTAGCGGGAGGGCCAGGTTTGAATGAGCAGTTCTTC. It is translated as CASSPGLAGGPGLNEQFF.

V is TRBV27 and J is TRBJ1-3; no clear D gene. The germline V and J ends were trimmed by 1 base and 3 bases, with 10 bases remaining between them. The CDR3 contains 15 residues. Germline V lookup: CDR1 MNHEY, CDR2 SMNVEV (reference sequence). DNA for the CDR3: TGTGCCAGCAGTTTATTGGGGTTGGGTGGAAACACCATATATTTT. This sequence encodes CASSLLGLGGNTIYF.

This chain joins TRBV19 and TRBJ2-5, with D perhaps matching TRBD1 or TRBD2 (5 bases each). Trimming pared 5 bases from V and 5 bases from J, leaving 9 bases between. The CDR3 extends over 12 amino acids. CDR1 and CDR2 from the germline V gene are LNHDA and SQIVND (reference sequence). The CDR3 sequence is CASSGGTETQYF. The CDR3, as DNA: TGTGCCAGTAGTGGGGGTACGGAGACCCAGTACTTC.

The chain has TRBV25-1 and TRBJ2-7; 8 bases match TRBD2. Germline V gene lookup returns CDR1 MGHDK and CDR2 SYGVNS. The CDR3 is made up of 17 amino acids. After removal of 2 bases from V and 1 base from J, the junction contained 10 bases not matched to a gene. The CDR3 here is CASSEPTGGSGSYEQYF. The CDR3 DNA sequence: TGTGCCAGCAGTGAACCCACGGGGGGGAGTGGGTCCTACGAGCAGTACTTC.

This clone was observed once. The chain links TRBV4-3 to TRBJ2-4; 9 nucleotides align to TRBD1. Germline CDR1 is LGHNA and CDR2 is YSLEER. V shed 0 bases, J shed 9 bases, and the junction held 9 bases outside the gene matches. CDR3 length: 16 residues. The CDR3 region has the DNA TGCGCCAGCAGCCAAGAGGGGTGGGGACAGGGCAGCATTCAGTACTTC. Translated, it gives CASSQEGWGQGSIQYF.